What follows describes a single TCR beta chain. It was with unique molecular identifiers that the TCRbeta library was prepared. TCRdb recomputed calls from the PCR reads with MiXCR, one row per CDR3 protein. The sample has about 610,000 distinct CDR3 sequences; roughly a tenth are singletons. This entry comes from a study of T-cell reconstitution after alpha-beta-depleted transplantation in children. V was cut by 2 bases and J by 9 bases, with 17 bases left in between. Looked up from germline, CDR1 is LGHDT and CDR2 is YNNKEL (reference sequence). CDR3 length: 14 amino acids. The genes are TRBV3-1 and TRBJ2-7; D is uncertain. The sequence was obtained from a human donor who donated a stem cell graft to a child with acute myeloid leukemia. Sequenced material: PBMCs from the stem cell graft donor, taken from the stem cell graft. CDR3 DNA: TGTGCCAGCAGCCAATCCTCACGGGCCACCGGGCAGTACTTC. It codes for CASSQSSRATGQYF.